This is a list of T cell receptor beta chains from one sample in a study of T-cell reconstitution after alpha-beta-depleted transplantation in children. Each CDR3 protein is one row after TCRdb ran MiXCR on the PCR reads. Among 450,000 to 700,000 distinct CDR3 sequences, 20% to 30% were seen once, and the ten largest hold just over 35%. Sequencing was performed on PBMCs, taken before TCRalphabeta/CD19-depleted stem cell transplant. The receptors were sampled from a boy under two years old with Wiskott-Aldrich syndrome, due to receive a stem cell transplant. Both conserved end residues are trimmed from each CDR3. The order of the fields is CDR3 length, J gene, V gene, CDR3 protein.

CDR3 length: 15; J gene: TRBJ2-1; V gene: TRBV5-1; CDR3 protein: ASSLARLAGGYNEQF
CDR3 length: 11; J gene: TRBJ2-7; V gene: TRBV27; CDR3 protein: ANKRAGISEQY
CDR3 length: 11; J gene: TRBJ2-3; V gene: TRBV12-3/TRBV12-4; CDR3 protein: ASTPGWLDTQY
CDR3 length: 14; J gene: TRBJ2-2; V gene: TRBV9; CDR3 protein: ASSTSGGINTGELF
CDR3 length: 10; J gene: TRBJ2-7; V gene: TRBV20-1; CDR3 protein: SAGQTAYEQY
CDR3 length: 14; J gene: TRBJ1-6; V gene: TRBV5-5; CDR3 protein: ASSTETGRGNSPLH
CDR3 length: 11; J gene: TRBJ2-4; V gene: TRBV20-1; CDR3 protein: SAREGGINIQY
CDR3 length: 13; J gene: TRBJ2-7; V gene: TRBV5-1; CDR3 protein: ASSPVPGTAYEQY
CDR3 length: 14; J gene: TRBJ2-1; V gene: TRBV5-6; CDR3 protein: ASSFRGPSGSHEQF
CDR3 length: 13; J gene: TRBJ2-1; V gene: TRBV6-1; CDR3 protein: ASIRLAGGDNEQF
CDR3 length: 13; J gene: TRBJ2-2; V gene: TRBV7-9; CDR3 protein: ASSSHRGRTGELF
CDR3 length: 18; J gene: TRBJ2-1; V gene: TRBV27; CDR3 protein: ASSLHLGTSGRNIFNEQF
CDR3 length: 11; J gene: TRBJ1-2; V gene: TRBV30; CDR3 protein: AWSVGGRSGYT
CDR3 length: 14; J gene: TRBJ2-1; V gene: TRBV7-6; CDR3 protein: ASSLASPTVYNEQF
CDR3 length: 13; J gene: TRBJ2-1; V gene: TRBV5-4; CDR3 protein: ASSGTSGVYNEQF
CDR3 length: 15; J gene: TRBJ2-7; V gene: TRBV7-2; CDR3 protein: ASSWGLAGGVLGEQY
CDR3 length: 13; J gene: TRBJ2-1; V gene: TRBV5-1; CDR3 protein: ASTLTGPSYNEQF
CDR3 length: 12; J gene: TRBJ2-7; V gene: TRBV6-5; CDR3 protein: ASSYSKLADEQY
CDR3 length: 13; J gene: TRBJ2-1; V gene: TRBV12-3/TRBV12-4; CDR3 protein: ASNPRGLVYNEQF
CDR3 length: 13; J gene: TRBJ1-1; V gene: TRBV19; CDR3 protein: ASSPRRVFDTEAF
CDR3 length: 12; J gene: TRBJ2-5; V gene: TRBV3-1; CDR3 protein: ASSQATRKETQY
CDR3 length: 11; J gene: TRBJ2-1; V gene: TRBV20-1; CDR3 protein: SAREGFNNEQF
CDR3 length: 16; J gene: TRBJ1-5; V gene: TRBV19; CDR3 protein: ASSRRQGAILGNQPQH
CDR3 length: 15; J gene: TRBJ2-3; V gene: TRBV5-5; CDR3 protein: ASSLEGGPFTTDTQY
CDR3 length: 14; J gene: TRBJ2-5; V gene: TRBV5-1; CDR3 protein: ASSLASDGRQETQY
CDR3 length: 14; J gene: TRBJ2-3; V gene: TRBV20-1; CDR3 protein: SARSGTSGVLMAQY
CDR3 length: 12; J gene: TRBJ2-3; V gene: TRBV18; CDR3 protein: ASFGLAGGATQY
CDR3 length: 15; J gene: TRBJ2-4; V gene: TRBV5-1; CDR3 protein: ASSFETGGSAKNIQY
CDR3 length: 13; J gene: TRBJ2-1; V gene: TRBV5-1; CDR3 protein: ASSLPAGAGDEQF
CDR3 length: 12; J gene: TRBJ2-1; V gene: TRBV5-1; CDR3 protein: ASSFERSYNELF
CDR3 length: 14; J gene: TRBJ2-1; V gene: TRBV7-2; CDR3 protein: ASSSISGTSGNEQF
CDR3 length: 11; J gene: TRBJ2-2; V gene: TRBV11-3; CDR3 protein: ASSKIGVGELF
CDR3 length: 12; J gene: TRBJ1-6; V gene: TRBV12-3/TRBV12-4; CDR3 protein: ASSFGKYNSPLH
CDR3 length: 15; J gene: TRBJ2-7; V gene: TRBV1; CDR3 protein: TSPHRASGSSSYEQY
CDR3 length: 13; J gene: TRBJ2-3; V gene: TRBV6-1; CDR3 protein: ASLRGQDNTDTQY